The clone carrying this T cell receptor (beta chain) has more than one count but fewer than ten. Its specificity is not known. The data were taken from a study of T-cell reconstitution after alpha-beta-depleted transplantation in children. Unique molecular identifiers were built into the TCRbeta library. TCRdb reprocessed the PCR reads with MiXCR, giving one entry per CDR3 protein. The sample shows over 400,000 distinct CDR3 sequences, 43% of them seen only once. CDR1 and CDR2 (germline): LGHNT, FRNRAP. V lost 1 base to trimming and J lost 4 bases, with 2 bases between them. There are 12 residues in the CDR3. Regarding the study as a whole: The study traced high day-60 TCRbeta diversity in some patients to surviving recipient T cells and thymic progenitors. It was newly produced T cells that mostly accounted for T-cell counts and diversity one year after transplant. Reportedly, roughly two months post-transplant, alpha-beta T cells arose from several hundred expanded graft clones.

This sequence was found in a girl aged 2 to 9 with aplastic anemia, due to receive a stem cell transplant. This sample comprised PBMCs, obtained before TCRalphabeta/CD19-depleted stem cell transplant. This chain connects TRBV12-5 to TRBJ2-1; D is ambiguous. The CDR3 bases are TGTGCTAGTGGTTTGGAATACAATGAGCAGTTCTTC. It translates to CASGLEYNEQFF.